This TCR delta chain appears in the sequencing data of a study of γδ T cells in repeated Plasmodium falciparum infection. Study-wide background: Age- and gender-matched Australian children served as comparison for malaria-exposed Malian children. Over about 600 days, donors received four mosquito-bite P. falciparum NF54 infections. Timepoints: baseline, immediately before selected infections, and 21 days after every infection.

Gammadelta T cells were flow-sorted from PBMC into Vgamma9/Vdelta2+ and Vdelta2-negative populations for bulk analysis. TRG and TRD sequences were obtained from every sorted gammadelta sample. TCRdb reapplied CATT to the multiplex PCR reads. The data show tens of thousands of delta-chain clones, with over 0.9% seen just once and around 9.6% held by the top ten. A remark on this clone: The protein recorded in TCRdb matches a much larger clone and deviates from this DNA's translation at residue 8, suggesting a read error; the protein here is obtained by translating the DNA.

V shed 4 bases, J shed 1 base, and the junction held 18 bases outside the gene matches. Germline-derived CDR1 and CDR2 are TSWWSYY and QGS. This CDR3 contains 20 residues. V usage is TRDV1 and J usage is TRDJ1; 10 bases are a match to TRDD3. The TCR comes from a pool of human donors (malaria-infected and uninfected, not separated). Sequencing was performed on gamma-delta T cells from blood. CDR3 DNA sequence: TGTGCTCTTGGGGCTTTCCGGTGGGACTGGGGGATTCCAAGCACCGATAAACTCATCTTT. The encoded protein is CALGAFRWDWGIPSTDKLIF.